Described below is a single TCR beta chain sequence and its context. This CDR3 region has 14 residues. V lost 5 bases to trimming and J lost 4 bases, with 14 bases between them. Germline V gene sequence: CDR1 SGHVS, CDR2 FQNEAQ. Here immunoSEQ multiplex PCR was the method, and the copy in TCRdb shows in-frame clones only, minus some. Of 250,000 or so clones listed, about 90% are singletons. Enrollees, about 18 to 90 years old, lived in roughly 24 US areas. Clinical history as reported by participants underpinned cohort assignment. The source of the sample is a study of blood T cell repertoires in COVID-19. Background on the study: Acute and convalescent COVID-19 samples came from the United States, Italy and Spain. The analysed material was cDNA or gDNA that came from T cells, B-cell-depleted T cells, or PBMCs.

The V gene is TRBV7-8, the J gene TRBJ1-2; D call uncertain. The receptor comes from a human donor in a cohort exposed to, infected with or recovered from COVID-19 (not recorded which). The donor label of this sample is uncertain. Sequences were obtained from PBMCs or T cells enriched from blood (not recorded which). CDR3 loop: CASSQARVVYGYTF. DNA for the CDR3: TGTGCCAGCAGCCAGGCGAGGGTCGTCTATGGCTACACCTTC.